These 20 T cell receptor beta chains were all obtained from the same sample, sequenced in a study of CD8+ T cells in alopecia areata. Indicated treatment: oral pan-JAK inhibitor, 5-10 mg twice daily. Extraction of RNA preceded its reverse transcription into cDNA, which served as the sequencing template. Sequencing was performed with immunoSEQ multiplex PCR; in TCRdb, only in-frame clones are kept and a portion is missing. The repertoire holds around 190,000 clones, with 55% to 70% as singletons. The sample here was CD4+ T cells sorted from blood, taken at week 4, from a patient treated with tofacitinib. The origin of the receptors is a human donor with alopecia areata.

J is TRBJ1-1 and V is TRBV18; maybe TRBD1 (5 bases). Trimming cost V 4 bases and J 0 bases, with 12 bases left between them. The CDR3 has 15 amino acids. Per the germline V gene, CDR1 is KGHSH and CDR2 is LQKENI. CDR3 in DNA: TGTGCCAGCTCACAGGGTTCAGGGATGAACACTGAAGCTTTCTTT. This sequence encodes CASSQGSGMNTEAFF.

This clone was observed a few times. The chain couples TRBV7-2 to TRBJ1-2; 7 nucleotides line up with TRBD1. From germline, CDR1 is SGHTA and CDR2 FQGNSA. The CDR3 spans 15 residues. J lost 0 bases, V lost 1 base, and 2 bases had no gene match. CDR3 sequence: CASSLGQGANYGYTF. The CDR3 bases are TGTGCCAGCAGCTTAGGACAGGGAGCTAACTATGGCTACACCTTC.

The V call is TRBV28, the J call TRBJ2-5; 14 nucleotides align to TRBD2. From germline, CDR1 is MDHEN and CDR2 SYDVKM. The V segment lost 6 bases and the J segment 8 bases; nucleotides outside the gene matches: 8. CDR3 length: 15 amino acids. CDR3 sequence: CASSPGTSGSSTQYF. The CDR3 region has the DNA TGTGCCAGCAGCCCCGGGACTAGCGGGAGTTCAACCCAGTACTTC.

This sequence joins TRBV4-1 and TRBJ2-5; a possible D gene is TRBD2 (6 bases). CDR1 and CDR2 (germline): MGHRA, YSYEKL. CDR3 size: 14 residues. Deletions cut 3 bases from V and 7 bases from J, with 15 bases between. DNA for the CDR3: TGCGCCAGCAGCCAGGGAGGTGGGACGGTGACCCAGTACTTC. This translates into CASSQGGGTVTQYF.

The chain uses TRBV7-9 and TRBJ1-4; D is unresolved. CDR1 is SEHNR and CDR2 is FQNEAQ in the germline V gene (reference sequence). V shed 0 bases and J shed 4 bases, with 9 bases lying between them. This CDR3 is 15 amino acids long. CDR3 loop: CASSLATFGNEKLFF. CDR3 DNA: TGTGCCAGCAGCTTAGCGACCTTCGGTAATGAAAAACTGTTTTTT.

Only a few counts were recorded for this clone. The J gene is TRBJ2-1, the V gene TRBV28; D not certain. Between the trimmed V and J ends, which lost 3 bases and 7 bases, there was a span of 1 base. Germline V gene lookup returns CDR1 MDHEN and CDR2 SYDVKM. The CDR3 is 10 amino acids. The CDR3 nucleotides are TGTGCCAGCAGTTTGAATGAGCAGTTCTTC. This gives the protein CASSLNEQFF.

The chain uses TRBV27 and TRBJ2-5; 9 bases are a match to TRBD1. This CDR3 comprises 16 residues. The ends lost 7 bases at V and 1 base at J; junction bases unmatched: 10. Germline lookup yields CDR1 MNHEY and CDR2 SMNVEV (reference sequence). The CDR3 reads CASKTGTGIIQETQYF. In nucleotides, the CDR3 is TGTGCCAGCAAAACCGGGACAGGGATCATCCAAGAGACCCAGTACTTC.

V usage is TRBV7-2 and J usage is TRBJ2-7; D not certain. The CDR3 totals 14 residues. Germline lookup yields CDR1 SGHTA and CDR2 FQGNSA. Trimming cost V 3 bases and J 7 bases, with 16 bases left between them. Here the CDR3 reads CASSFDSPAGEQYF. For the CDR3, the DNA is TGTGCCAGCAGCTTTGACTCTCCTGCCGGGGAGCAGTACTTC.

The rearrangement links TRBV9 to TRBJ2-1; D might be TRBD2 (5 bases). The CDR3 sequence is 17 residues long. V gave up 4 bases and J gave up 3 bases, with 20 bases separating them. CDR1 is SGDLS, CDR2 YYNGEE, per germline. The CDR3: CASSPRLVALNYNEQFF. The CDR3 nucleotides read TGTGCCAGCAGCCCTCGCTTGGTAGCGCTGAACTACAATGAGCAGTTCTTC.

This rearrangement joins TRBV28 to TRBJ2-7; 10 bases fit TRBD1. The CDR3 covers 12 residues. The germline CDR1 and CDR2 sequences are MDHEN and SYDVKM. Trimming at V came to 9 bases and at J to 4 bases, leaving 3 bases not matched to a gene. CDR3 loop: CASGQGEYEQYF. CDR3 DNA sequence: TGTGCCAGTGGACAGGGGGAATACGAGCAGTACTTC.

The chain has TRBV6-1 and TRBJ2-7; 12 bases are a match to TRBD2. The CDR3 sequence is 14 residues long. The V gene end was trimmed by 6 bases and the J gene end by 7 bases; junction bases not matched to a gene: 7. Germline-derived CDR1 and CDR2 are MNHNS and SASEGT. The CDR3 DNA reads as TGTGCCAGCAGGCCGGGACTAGCGGGTGGGGAGCAGTACTTC. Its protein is CASRPGLAGGEQYF.

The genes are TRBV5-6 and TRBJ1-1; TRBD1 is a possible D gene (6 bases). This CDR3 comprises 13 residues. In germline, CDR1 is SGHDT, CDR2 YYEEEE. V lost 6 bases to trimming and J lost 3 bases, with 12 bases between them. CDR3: CASIDQGHTEAFF. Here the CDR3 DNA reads TGTGCCAGCATCGATCAGGGGCACACTGAAGCTTTCTTT.

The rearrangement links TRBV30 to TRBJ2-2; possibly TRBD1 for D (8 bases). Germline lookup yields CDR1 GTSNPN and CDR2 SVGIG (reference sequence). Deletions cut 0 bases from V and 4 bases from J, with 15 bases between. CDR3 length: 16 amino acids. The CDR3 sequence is CAWSVRTGRGTGELFF. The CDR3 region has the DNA TGTGCCTGGAGTGTACGGACAGGGAGGGGCACCGGGGAGCTGTTTTTT.

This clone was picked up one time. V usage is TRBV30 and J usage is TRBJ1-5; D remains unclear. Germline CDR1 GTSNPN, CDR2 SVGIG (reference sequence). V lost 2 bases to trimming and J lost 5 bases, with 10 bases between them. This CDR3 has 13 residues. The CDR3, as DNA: TGTGCCTGGAGTCTGGCCCGTCATCAGCCCCAGCATTTT. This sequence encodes CAWSLARHQPQHF.

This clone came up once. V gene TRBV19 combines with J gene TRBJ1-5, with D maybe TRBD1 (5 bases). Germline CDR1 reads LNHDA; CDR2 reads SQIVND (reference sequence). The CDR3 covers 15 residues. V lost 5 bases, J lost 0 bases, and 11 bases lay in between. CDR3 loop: CASSPRGDSNQPQHF. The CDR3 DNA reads TGTGCCAGTAGTCCCCGAGGGGATAGCAATCAGCCCCAGCATTTT.

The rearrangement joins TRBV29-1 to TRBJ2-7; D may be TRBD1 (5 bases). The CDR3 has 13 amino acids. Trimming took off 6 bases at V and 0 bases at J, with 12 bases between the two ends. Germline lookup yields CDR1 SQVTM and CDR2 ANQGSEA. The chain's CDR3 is CSVSGMSSYEQYF. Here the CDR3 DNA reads TGCAGCGTGTCAGGGATGAGCTCCTACGAGCAGTACTTC.

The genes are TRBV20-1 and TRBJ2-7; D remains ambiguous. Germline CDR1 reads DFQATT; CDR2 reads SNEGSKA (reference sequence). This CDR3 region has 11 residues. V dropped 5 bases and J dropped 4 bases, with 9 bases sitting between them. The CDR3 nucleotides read TGCAGTGCTCAAGGGCCATACGAGCAGTACTTC. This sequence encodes CSAQGPYEQYF.

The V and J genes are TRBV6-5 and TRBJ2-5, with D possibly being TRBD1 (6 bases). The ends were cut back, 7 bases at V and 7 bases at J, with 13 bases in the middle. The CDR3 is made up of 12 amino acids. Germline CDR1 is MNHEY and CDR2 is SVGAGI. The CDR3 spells CASNRATGTQYF. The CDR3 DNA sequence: TGTGCCAGCAACAGGGCGACAGGGACCCAGTACTTC.

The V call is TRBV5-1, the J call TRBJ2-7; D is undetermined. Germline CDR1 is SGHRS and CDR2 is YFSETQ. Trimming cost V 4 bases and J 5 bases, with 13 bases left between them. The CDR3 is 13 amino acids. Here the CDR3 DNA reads TGCGCCAGCAGCCTCCCCGGTGGGAACGAGCAGTACTTC. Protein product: CASSLPGGNEQYF.

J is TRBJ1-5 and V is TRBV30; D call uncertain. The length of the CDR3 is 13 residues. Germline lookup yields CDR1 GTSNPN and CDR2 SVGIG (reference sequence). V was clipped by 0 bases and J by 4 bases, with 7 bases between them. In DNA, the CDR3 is TGTGCCTGGAGTGTACAGATAAATCAGCCCCAGCATTTT. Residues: CAWSVQINQPQHF.